The 9 T cell receptor beta chains reported below all come from one sample, sequenced in a study of cytomegalovirus exposure and HLA in healthy donors. PCR primers comprised 60 Vbeta and 13 Jbeta primers. The assay was immunoSEQ multiplex PCR, and TCRdb's table has in-frame clones only and misses some. The sample includes fewer than 250,000 clones, more than 65% of them seen just once. Input material: PBMCs. These receptors were collected from a woman in her twenties or thirties in good health and CMV-seronegative.

This clone was picked up one time. This sequence joins TRBV2 and TRBJ1-1; 10 nucleotides align to TRBD1. Germline values: CDR1 SNHLY, CDR2 FYNNEI. The CDR3 runs 14 residues. V trimming: 3 bases; J trimming: 6 bases; junction bases outside the gene matches: 4. CDR3 sequence reads: CASSEDRGRPEAFF. The CDR3 DNA sequence: TGTGCCAGCAGTGAGGACAGGGGGAGGCCTGAAGCTTTCTTT. Using reference TRBV2 and TRBJ1-1 for the parts outside the CDR3, the full variable domain is EPEVTQTPSHQVTQMGQEVILRCVPISNHLYFYWYRQILGQKVEFLVSFYNNEISEKSEIFDDQFSVERPDGSNFTLKIRSTKLEDSAMYFCASSEDRGRPEAFFGQGTRLTVV.

The CDR3 DNA sequence: TGTGCCAGCAGCTTAGAACTAGCGGGAGGGTACGAGCAGTACTTC. Translated, it gives CASSLELAGGYEQYF. This chain links TRBV11-2 with TRBJ2-7; 13 nucleotides match TRBD2. After removal of 0 bases from V and 4 bases from J, the junction contained 0 bases not matched to a gene. There are 15 residues in the CDR3. In germline, CDR1 is SGHAT, CDR2 FQNNGV.

This chain links TRBV21-1 with TRBJ1-2; the tabulated D call, TRBD1, remains unverified against the DNA. TRBV21-1 constitutes a pseudogene. The CDR3 totals 15 residues. The CDR3 protein is CASSDSRDRVFGYTF. The CDR3, as DNA: TGTGCCAGCAGCGACAGTCGGGACAGGGTTTTCGGCTACACCTTC.

The chain links TRBV6-6 to TRBJ2-7; a weak D match, TRBD1 (6 bases). Germline CDR1 reads MNHNY; CDR2 reads SVGAGI (reference sequence). This CDR3 comprises 15 residues. V was pared by 2 bases and J by 0 bases, with 11 bases between. The CDR3 sequence: CASSYNRASSYEQYF. The CDR3 DNA reads TGTGCCAGCAGTTACAACAGGGCGAGCTCCTACGAGCAGTACTTC.

The V gene is TRBV5-4, the J gene TRBJ2-1; 10 nucleotides align to TRBD2. The J segment lost 5 bases and the V segment lost 5 bases, leaving 10 bases of the junction unmatched. Germline values: CDR1 SGHNT, CDR2 YYREEE (reference sequence). CDR3 length: 16 amino acids. The CDR3 DNA follows: TGTGCCAGCAGTTTTCCTGGACTAGCGGTTAACAATGAGCAGTTCTTC. Its protein is CASSFPGLAVNNEQFF. The complete variable domain, with remaining parts taken from reference TRBV5-4 and TRBJ2-1, reads ETGVTQSPTHLIKTRGQQVTLRCSSQSGHNTVSWYQQALGQGPQFIFQYYREEENGRGNFPPRFSGLQFPNYSSELNVNALELDDSALYLCASSFPGLAVNNEQFFGPGTRLTVL.

V usage is TRBV7-2 and J usage is TRBJ2-3; D is perhaps TRBD2 (5 bases). CDR3 length: 14 amino acids. Germline assignment: CDR1 SGHTA and CDR2 FQGNSA. Trimming removed 1 base at V and 4 bases at J, with 9 bases between. The CDR3 spells CASSLEAAADTQYF. DNA of the CDR3: TGTGCCAGCAGCTTAGAAGCAGCGGCAGATACGCAGTATTTT.

This chain joins TRBV10-3 and TRBJ1-2; TRBD1 is a possible D gene (5 bases). V was clipped by 6 bases and J by 4 bases, with 15 bases between them. This CDR3 region has 14 residues. Germline V gene sequence: CDR1 ENHRY, CDR2 SYGVKD. The DNA for the CDR3 is TGTGCCATCAGCGACCGAAATCAGGGCTATGGCTACACCTTC. Its translation: CAISDRNQGYGYTF.

The chain employs TRBV6-4 and TRBJ2-1; 12 bases align to TRBD2. In germline, CDR1 is MRHNA, CDR2 SNTAGT. After removal of 7 bases from V and 4 bases from J, the junction contained 8 bases not matched to a gene. The CDR3 contains 16 residues. DNA of the CDR3: TGTGCCAGCAAACCTTTCGGACTAGCGGGATACAATGAGCAGTTCTTC. Protein product: CASKPFGLAGYNEQFF.

In its sample, this clone was seen a few times. This sequence joins TRBV5-1 and TRBJ1-5; D not resolved. Germline V gene data show CDR1 as SGHRS and CDR2 as YFSETQ. CDR3 length: 14 residues. Trimming stripped 0 bases from V and 9 bases from J, with 13 bases between. Here the CDR3 reads CASSLDGVGRPQHF. CDR3 bases: TGCGCCAGCAGCTTGGATGGGGTTGGGAGGCCCCAGCATTTT.